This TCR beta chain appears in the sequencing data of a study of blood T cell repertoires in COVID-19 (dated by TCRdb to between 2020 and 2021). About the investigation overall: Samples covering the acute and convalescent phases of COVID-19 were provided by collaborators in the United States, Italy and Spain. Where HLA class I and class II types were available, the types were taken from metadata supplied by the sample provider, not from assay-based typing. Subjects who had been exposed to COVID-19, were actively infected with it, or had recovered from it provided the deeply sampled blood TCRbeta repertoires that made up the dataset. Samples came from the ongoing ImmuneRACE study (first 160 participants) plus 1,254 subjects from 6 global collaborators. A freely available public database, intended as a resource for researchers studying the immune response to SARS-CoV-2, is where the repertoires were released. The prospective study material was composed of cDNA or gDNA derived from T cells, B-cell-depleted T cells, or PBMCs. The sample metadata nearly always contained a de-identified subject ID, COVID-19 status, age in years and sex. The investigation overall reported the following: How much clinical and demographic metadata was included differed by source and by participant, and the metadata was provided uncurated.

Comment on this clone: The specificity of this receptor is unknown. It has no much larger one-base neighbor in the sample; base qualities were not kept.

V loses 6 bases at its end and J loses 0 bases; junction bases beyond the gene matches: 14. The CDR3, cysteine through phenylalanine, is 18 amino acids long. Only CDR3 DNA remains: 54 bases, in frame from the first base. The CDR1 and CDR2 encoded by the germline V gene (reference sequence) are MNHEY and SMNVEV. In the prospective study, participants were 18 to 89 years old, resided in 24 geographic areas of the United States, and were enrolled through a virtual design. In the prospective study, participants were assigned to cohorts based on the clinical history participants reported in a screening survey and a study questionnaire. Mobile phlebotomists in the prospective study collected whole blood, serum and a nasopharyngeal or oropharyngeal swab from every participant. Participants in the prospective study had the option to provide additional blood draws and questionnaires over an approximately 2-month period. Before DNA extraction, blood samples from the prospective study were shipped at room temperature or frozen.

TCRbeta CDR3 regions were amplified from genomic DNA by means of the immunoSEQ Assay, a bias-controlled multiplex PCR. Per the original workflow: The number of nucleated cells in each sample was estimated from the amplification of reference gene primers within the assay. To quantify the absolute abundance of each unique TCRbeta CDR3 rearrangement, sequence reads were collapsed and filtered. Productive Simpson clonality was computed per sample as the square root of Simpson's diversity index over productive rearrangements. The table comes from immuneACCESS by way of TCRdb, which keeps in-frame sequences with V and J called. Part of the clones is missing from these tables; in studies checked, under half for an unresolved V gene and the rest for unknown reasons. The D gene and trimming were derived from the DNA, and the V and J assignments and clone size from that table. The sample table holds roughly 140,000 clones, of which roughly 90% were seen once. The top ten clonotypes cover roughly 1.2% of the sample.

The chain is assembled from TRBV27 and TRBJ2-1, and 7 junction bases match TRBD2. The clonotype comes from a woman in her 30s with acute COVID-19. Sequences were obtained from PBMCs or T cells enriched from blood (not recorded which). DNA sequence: TGTGCCAGCAGAAACCTATGGGAGGGGACCAGCTCCTACAATGAGCAGTTCTTC. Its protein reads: CASRNLWEGTSSYNEQFF.